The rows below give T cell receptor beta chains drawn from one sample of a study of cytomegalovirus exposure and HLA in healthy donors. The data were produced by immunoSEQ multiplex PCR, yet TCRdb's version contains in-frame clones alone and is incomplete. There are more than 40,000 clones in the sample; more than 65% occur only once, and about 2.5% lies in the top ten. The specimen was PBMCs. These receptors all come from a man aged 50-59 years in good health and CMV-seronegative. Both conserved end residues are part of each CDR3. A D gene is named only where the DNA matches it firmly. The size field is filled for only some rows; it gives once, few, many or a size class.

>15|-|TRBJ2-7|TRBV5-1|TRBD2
TGCGCCAGCAGCTTGAGGACTAGCGGGGGGACCGAGCAGTACTTC
CASSLRTSGGTEQYF
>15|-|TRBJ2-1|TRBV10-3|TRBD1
TGTGCCATCACGAAGGACAGGGGCTCCTACAATGAGCAGTTCTTC
CAITKDRGSYNEQFF
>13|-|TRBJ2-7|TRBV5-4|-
TGTGCCAGCAGCTTGGCCGGTTCTAGCTCGCAGTACTTC
CASSLAGSSSQYF
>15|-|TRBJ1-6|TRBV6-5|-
TGTGCCAGCAGCCGAAGACGGACAGATAATTCACCCCTCCACTTT
CASSRRRTDNSPLHF
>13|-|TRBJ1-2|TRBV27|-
TGTGCCAGCAGTTTTAACTCGCGCTATGGCTACACCTTC
CASSFNSRYGYTF
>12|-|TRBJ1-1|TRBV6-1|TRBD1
TGTGCCGGCAGGACAGGGGACACTGAAGCTTTCTTT
CAGRTGDTEAFF
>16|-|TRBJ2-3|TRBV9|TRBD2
TGTGCCAGCAGCGTTGAAGCGGGGGGTCTCACAGATACGCAGTATTTT
CASSVEAGGLTDTQYF
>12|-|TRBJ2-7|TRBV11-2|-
TGTGCCAGCAGCGTTGACACTTACGAGCAGTACTTC
CASSVDTYEQYF
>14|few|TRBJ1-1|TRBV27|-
TGTGCCAGCAGTTTACGTCAGGGGCTAACTGCAGCTTTCTTT
CASSLRQGLTAAFF
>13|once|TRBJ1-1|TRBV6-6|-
TGTGCCAGCACTACGTCCGGGGGAACTGAAGCTTTCTTT
CASTTSGGTEAFF
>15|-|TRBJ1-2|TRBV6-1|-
TGTGCCAGCAGTGAAGCGGGGACAACCGTCTATGGCTACACCTTC
CASSEAGTTVYGYTF
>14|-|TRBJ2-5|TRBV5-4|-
TGTGCCAGCAGCCCACCGGGGAAGTCAGAGACCCAGTACTTC
CASSPPGKSETQYF
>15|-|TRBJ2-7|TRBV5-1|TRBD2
TGCGCCAGCAGGACTCGGACTAGCGAGGCCTACGAGCAGTACTTC
CASRTRTSEAYEQYF
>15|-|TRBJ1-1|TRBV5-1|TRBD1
TGCGCCAGCAGCTTGGCGGGGCAGGGGGGAACTGAAGCTTTCTTT
CASSLAGQGGTEAFF
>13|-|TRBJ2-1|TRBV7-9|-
TGTTCCAGCAGCGTTGGGGCGTACAATGAGCAGTTCTTC
CSSSVGAYNEQFF
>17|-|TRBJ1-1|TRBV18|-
TGTGCCAGCTCACCGGTCCAGGAAACCATTTTGAACACTGAAGCTTTCTTT
CASSPVQETILNTEAFF
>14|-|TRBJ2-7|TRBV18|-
TGTGCCAGCTCACCTAATCCAGGGGACTACGAGCAGTACTTC
CASSPNPGDYEQYF
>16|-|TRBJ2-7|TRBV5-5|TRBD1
TGTGCCAGCAGCTACTCCGGGACAGGGGCTTTTTACGAGCAGTACTTC
CASSYSGTGAFYEQYF
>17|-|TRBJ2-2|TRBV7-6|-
TGTGCCAGCAGCTTGGATGAGGAGGACTTGTACACCGGGGAGCTGTTTTTT
CASSLDEEDLYTGELFF
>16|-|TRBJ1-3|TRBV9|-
TGTGCCAGCAGCCGGAGAGGGGGGGACTCTGGAAACACCATATATTTT
CASSRRGGDSGNTIYF
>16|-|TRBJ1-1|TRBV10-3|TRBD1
TGTGCCATCAGCCGGAAGGGCGGACAGGTGGACACTGAAGCTTTCTTT
CAISRKGGQVDTEAFF
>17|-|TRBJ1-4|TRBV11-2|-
TGTGCCAGCAGCTTGGAACCCGTGGGGAGCCTTCGAGAAAAACTGTTTTTT
CASSLEPVGSLREKLFF
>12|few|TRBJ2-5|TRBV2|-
TGTGCCAGCGAGGCAGGGGAAGAGACCCAGTACTTC
CASEAGEETQYF
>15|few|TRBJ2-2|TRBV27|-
TGTGCCAGCAGTTTAAGACTAGGGAACACCGGGGAGCTGTTTTTT
CASSLRLGNTGELFF
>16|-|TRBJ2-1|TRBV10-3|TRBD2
TGTGCCATCAGTGAGTCTGGGCTAGCGGGCGCGGGGGAGCAGTTCTTC
CAISESGLAGAGEQFF
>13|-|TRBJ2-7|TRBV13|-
TGTGCCAGCAGCCCCACGGGGGACTACGAGCAGTACTTC
CASSPTGDYEQYF
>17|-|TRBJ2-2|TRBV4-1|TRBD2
TGCGCCAGCAGCCAAGATTTCTACGGGAGGAGAGCCGGGGAGCTGTTTTTT
CASSQDFYGRRAGELFF
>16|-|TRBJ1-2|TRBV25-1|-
TGTGCCAGCAGTGACATTTGGGCTACAAGGAACTATGGCTACACCTTC
CASSDIWATRNYGYTF
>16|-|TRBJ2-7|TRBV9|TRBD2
TGTGCCAGCAGCGTAGATGTCGGGACTAGCGGGACCGAGCAGTACTTC
CASSVDVGTSGTEQYF